The 20 T cell receptor beta chains reported below all come from one sample, sequenced in a study of OX40 agonist ivuxolimab in advanced cancers. The library relied on the immunoSEQ multiplex PCR assay. Not all clones reach the TCRdb copy of this immuneACCESS table, which keeps in-frame sequences only. Checked studies attribute under half of the gap to unresolved V genes and leave the rest unexplained. The sample table lists about 68,000 clones, about 84% of them with a count of one. The top ten clones comprise approximately 10% of the sample. The source material was CD4+ or CD8+ T cells sorted from blood, sampled in a trial of the OX40 agonist ivuxolimab. These TCRs come from an adult with an advanced solid tumor such as melanoma, head and neck, liver or kidney cancer.

This chain links TRBV5-4 with TRBJ1-6; possibly TRBD1 for D (5 bases). Germline values: CDR1 SGHNT, CDR2 YYREEE (reference sequence). V gave up 1 base and J gave up 8 bases, with 19 bases separating them. The CDR3 has 17 residues. The CDR3 DNA sequence: TGTGCCAGCAGCTTGTCTCTTCAGGGAGGTGCGGATTCACCCCTCCACTTT. Translation gives CASSLSLQGGADSPLHF.

V gene TRBV7-8 combines with J gene TRBJ2-7; TRBD1 matches 10 bases. This CDR3 region has 15 residues. The V and J ends lost 0 bases and 9 bases, in that order; junction bases with no gene match: 8. Germline V lookup: CDR1 SGHVS, CDR2 FQNEAQ. The CDR3 region is CASSLAGTGVEGQYV. The CDR3 nucleotides read TGTGCCAGCAGCTTAGCGGGGACAGGGGTGGAGGGGCAGTACGTC.

The J gene is TRBJ2-5, the V gene TRBV5-1; D is possibly TRBD1 (8 bases). This CDR3 is 15 amino acids long. V was clipped by 4 bases and J by 4 bases, with 17 bases between them. Germline V lookup: CDR1 SGHRS, CDR2 YFSETQ. CDR3 coding DNA: TGCGCCAGCAGCCAAAAGACAGGGGAGGGAGAGACCCAGTACTTC. This codes for CASSQKTGEGETQYF.

V and J are TRBV11-2 and TRBJ1-2, with a weak D call TRBD1 (5 bases). Germline CDR1 reads SGHAT; CDR2 reads FQNNGV. Trimming shortened V by 5 bases and J by 4 bases, and 20 bases separated the two germline ends. This CDR3 has 16 amino acids. The CDR3 loop is CASSDLRGAETYGYTF. CDR3 sequence (DNA): TGTGCCAGCAGCGACCTTAGAGGGGCGGAAACCTATGGCTACACCTTC. The whole variable domain, filled in from reference TRBV11-2 and TRBJ1-2, reads EAGVAQSPRYKIIEKRQSVAFWCNPISGHATLYWYQQILGQGPKLLIQFQNNGVVDDSQLPKDRFSAERLKGVDSTLKIQPAKLEDSAVYLCASSDLRGAETYGYTFGSGTRLTVV.

V usage is TRBV28 and J usage is TRBJ2-1; a weak D match, TRBD2 (6 bases). Germline lookup yields CDR1 MDHEN and CDR2 SYDVKM. V lost 3 bases, J lost 5 bases, and 11 bases lay in between. The CDR3 has 14 residues. CDR3 DNA sequence: TGTGCCAGCAGTTTGGGCGGGACCAACAATGAGCAGTTCTTC. Residues: CASSLGGTNNEQFF.

This clone was observed a single time. The rearrangement links TRBV6-1 to TRBJ2-5; the D is unclear. The CDR3 covers 13 residues. The germline gives CDR1 MNHNS, CDR2 SASEGT. V shed 8 bases and J shed 1 base, with 11 bases lying between them. Here the CDR3 reads CASSPQPQETQYF. For the CDR3, the DNA is TGTGCCAGCTCGCCCCAACCCCAAGAGACCCAGTACTTC.

V usage is TRBV29-1 and J usage is TRBJ2-7; maybe TRBD1 (5 bases). In germline, CDR1 is SQVTM, CDR2 ANQGSEA. CDR3 length equals 13 residues. The V and J ends lost 4 bases and 3 bases respectively, with 13 bases between them. In nucleotides, the CDR3 is TGCAGCGTTGCCCAGGGTGCCTACTACGAGCAGTACTTC. Its translation: CSVAQGAYYEQYF.

CDR3 amino acids: CAINGDRTLNYGYTF. The CDR3, as DNA: TGTGCCATCAATGGGGACAGGACACTAAACTATGGCTACACCTTC. J is TRBJ1-2 and V is TRBV10-3; 8 bases align to TRBD1. The junction had 9 bases not matched to a gene; V was cut back by 7 bases and J by 2 bases. CDR1 and CDR2 from the germline V gene are ENHRY and SYGVKD. This CDR3 contains 15 residues.

This chain joins TRBV5-1 and TRBJ2-1; D remains unclear. The CDR3 has 15 residues. V was trimmed by 0 bases and J by 8 bases, leaving 15 bases between them. Germline CDR1 reads SGHRS; CDR2 reads YFSETQ. The CDR3 DNA sequence: TGCGCCAGCAGCTTGGATATGCCCAGAAGCGATGAGCAGTTCTTC. Protein product: CASSLDMPRSDEQFF.

This sequence joins TRBV4-1 and TRBJ1-1; perhaps TRBD1 as D (6 bases). V was pared by 1 base and J by 0 bases, with 9 bases between. Germline V lookup: CDR1 MGHRA, CDR2 YSYEKL. This CDR3 comprises 15 residues. CDR3 residues: CASSQAPGVNTEAFF. The CDR3 bases are TGCGCCAGCAGCCAAGCCCCAGGGGTGAACACTGAAGCTTTCTTT.

This clone turned up a few times. This sequence joins TRBV5-4 and TRBJ2-1; D not certain. V gave up 2 bases and J gave up 0 bases, with 6 bases separating them. The CDR3 consists of 14 residues. Germline CDR1 reads SGHNT; CDR2 reads YYREEE (reference sequence). CDR3 DNA sequence: TGTGCCAGCAGCTTAACCAGCTCCTACAATGAGCAGTTCTTC. Protein: CASSLTSSYNEQFF.

The chain is built from TRBV5-1 and TRBJ1-1; no definite D call. Germline CDR1 and CDR2: SGHRS and YFSETQ. Deletions cut 1 base from V and 0 bases from J, with 7 bases between. CDR3 length equals 14 residues. CDR3: CASSLLTLNTEAFF. In DNA, the CDR3 is TGCGCCAGCAGCTTGCTTACCCTGAACACTGAAGCTTTCTTT.

This chain links TRBV6-4 with TRBJ1-2; TRBD1 matches at 7 bases. Germline assignment: CDR1 MRHNA and CDR2 SNTAGT. This CDR3 contains 14 residues. The ends lost 5 bases at V and 2 bases at J; junction bases unmatched: 5. Written as DNA, the CDR3 is TGTGCCAGCAGTCCGACAGGGACGAACTATGGCTACACCTTC. Translation gives CASSPTGTNYGYTF.

The rearrangement joins TRBV2 to TRBJ2-7; D is undetermined. Trimming cost V 7 bases and J 2 bases, with 18 bases left between them. Per germline, CDR1 SNHLY and CDR2 FYNNEI. CDR3 length equals 15 residues. CDR3 in amino acids: CASIRTPHGAYEQYV. The CDR3, as DNA: TGTGCCAGCATACGAACCCCTCATGGAGCCTACGAGCAGTACGTC.

The chain recombines TRBV9 with TRBJ1-1, with D hard to call. The germline gives CDR1 SGDLS, CDR2 YYNGEE. The CDR3 is 17 amino acids. Trimming cost V 0 bases and J 6 bases, with 21 bases left between them. As DNA, the CDR3 is TGTGCCAGCAGCGTAGGACTTTTTTTGGGTTTATCCGCTGAAGCTTTCTTT. It encodes CASSVGLFLGLSAEAFF.

The rearrangement links TRBV7-3 to TRBJ2-1; 11 bases map to TRBD2. V trimming: 2 bases; J trimming: 4 bases; junction bases outside the gene matches: 4. Germline CDR1 reads SGHTA; CDR2 reads FQGTGA. The CDR3 runs to 16 residues. The CDR3 nucleotides are TGTGCCAGCAGCTTATCGGGACTAGCGGAATACAATGAGCAGTTCTTC. As protein: CASSLSGLAEYNEQFF.

CDR3 DNA sequence: TGTGCCAGCAGCTTAGAGGGCACTCGCGCGCAGTATTTT. This sequence encodes CASSLEGTRAQYF. V and J are TRBV7-9 and TRBJ2-3; D call uncertain. In germline, CDR1 is SEHNR, CDR2 FQNEAQ (reference sequence). The ends were cut back, 1 base at V and 10 bases at J, with 12 bases in the middle. The CDR3 sequence is 13 residues long.

The rearrangement joins TRBV4-2 to TRBJ2-5; no clear D. CDR3 length: 13 residues. Germline V gene data show CDR1 as LGHNA and CDR2 as YNFKEQ. With 3 bases removed from V and 1 base from J, the gap between germline ends came to 6 bases. The CDR3 spells CASSQDLQETQYF. The DNA for the CDR3 is TGTGCCAGCAGCCAGGACCTCCAAGAGACCCAGTACTTC.

This rearrangement joins TRBV2 to TRBJ1-2; D is unresolved. This CDR3 is built from 13 residues. Germline lookup yields CDR1 SNHLY and CDR2 FYNNEI. The V end lost 2 bases, the J end lost 3 bases, and 7 bases lay between the germline ends. The CDR3 nucleotides read TGTGCCAGCAGTGAACGGGCGGACTATGGCTACACCTTC. This encodes CASSERADYGYTF.

The V gene is TRBV4-3, the J gene TRBJ1-5, with D unresolved. Germline V gene lookup returns CDR1 LGHNA and CDR2 YSLEER. The V end lost 0 bases, the J end lost 2 bases, and 8 bases lay between the germline ends. The CDR3 length is 15 residues. CDR3 sequence: CASSQDGRGNQPQHF. CDR3 sequence (DNA): TGCGCCAGCAGCCAAGACGGGAGGGGCAATCAGCCCCAGCATTTT.